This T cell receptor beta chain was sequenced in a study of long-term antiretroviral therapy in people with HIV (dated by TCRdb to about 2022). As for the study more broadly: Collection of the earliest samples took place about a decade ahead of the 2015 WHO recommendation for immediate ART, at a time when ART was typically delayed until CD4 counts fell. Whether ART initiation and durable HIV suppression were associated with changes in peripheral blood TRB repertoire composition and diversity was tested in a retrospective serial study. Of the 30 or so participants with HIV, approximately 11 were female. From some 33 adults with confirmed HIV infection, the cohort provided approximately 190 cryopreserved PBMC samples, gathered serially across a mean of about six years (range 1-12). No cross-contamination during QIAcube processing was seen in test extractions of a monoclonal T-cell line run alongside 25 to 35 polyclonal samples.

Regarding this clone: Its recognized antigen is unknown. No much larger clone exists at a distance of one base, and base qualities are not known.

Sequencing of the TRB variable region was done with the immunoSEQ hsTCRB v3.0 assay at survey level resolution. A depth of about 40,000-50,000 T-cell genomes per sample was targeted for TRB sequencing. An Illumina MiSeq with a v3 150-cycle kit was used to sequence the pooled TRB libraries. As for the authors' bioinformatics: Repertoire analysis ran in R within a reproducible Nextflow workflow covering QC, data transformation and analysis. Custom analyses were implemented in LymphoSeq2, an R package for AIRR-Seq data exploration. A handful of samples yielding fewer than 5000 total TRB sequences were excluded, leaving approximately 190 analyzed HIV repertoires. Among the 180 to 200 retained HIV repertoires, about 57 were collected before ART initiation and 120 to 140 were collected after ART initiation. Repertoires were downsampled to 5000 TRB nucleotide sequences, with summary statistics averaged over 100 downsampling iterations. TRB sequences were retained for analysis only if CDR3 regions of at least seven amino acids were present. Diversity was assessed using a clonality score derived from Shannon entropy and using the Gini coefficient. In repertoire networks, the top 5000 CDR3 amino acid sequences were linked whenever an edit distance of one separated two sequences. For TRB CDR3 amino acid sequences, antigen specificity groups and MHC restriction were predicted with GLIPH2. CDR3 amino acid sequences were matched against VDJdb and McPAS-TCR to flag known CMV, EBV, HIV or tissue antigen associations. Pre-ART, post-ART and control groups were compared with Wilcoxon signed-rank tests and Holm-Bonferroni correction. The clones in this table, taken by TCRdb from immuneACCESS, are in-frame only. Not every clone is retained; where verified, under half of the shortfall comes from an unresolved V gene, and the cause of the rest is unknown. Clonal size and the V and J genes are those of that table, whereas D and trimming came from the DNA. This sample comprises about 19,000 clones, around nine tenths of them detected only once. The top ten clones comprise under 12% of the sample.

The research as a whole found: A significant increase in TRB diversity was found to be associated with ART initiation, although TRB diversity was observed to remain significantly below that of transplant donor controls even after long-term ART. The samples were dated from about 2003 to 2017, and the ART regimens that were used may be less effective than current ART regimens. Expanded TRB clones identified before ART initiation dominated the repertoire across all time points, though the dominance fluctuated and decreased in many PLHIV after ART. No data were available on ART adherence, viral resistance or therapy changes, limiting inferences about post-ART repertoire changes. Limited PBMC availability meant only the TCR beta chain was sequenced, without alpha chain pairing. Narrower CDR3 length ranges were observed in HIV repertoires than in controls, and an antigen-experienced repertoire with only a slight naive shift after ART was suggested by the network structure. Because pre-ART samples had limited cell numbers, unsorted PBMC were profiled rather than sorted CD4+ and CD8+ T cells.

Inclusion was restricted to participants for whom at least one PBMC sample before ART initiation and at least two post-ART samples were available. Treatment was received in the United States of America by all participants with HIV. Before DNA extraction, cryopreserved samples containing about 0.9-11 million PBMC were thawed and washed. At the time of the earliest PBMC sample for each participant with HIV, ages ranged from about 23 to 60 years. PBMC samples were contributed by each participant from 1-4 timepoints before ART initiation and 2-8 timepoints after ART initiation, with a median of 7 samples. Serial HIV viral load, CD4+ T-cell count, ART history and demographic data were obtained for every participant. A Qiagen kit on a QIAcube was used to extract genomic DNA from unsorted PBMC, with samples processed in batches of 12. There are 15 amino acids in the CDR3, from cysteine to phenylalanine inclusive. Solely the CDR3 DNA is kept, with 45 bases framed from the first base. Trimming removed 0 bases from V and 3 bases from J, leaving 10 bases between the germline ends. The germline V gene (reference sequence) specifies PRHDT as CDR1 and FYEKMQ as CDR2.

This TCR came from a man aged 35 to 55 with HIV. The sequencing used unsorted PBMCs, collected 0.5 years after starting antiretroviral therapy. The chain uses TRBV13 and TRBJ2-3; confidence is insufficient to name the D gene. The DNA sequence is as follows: TGTGCCAGCAGCTTAGGCCCCTCCGGGACAGATACGCAGTATTTT. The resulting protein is CASSLGPSGTDTQYF.